This record concerns one T cell receptor (beta chain) sequence. Its antigen is unidentified. The source of the sample is a study of response to subunit inactivated influenza vaccine. Broader study findings: The study's authors posited that every seasonal influenza vaccination enlists few new T cells.

TCRdb independently ran MiXCR on the RT-PCR reads; one entry per CDR3 protein. Among approximately 520,000 distinct CDR3 sequences listed, roughly 27% were seen once. Trimming left V 3 bases short and J 3 bases short, with 12 bases between. Germline V gene lookup returns CDR1 DFQATT and CDR2 SNEGSKA (reference sequence). This CDR3 spans 13 amino acids. The material was CD4+ T cells sorted from PBMCs, obtained about 5 days after vaccination. The chain links TRBV20-1 to TRBJ2-7, with unresolved D. The receptor was isolated from a man in his forties or fifties who received an inactivated influenza vaccine. The CDR3 nucleotides are TGCAGTGCTAGCGGCCCCTTGTACTACGAGCAGTACTTC. Protein product: CSASGPLYYEQYF.